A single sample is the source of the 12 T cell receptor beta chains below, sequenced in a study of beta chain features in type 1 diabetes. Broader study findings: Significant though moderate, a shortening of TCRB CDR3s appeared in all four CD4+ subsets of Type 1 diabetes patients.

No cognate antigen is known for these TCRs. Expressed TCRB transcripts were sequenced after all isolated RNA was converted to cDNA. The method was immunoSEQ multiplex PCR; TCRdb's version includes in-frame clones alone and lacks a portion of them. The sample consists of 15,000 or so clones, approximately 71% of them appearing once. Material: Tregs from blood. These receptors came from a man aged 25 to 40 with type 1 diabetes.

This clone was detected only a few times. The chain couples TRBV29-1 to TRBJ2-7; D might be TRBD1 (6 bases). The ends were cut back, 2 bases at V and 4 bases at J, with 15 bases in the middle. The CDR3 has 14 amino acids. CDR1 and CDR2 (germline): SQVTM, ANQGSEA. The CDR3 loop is CSVERRGDKYEQYF. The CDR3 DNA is TGCAGCGTTGAAAGGCGTGGGGACAAATACGAGCAGTACTTC.

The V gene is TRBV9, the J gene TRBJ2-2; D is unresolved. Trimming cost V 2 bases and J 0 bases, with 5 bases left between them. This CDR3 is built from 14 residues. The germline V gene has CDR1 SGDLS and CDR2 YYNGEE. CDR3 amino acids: CASSVSANTGELFF. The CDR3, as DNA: TGTGCCAGCAGCGTCTCCGCGAACACCGGGGAGCTGTTTTTT.

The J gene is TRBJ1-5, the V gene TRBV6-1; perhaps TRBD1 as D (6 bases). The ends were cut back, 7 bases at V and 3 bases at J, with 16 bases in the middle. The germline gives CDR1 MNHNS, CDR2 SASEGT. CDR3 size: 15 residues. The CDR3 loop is CASIAGTYNNQPQHF. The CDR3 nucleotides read TGTGCCAGCATTGCCGGGACATATAACAATCAGCCCCAGCATTTT.

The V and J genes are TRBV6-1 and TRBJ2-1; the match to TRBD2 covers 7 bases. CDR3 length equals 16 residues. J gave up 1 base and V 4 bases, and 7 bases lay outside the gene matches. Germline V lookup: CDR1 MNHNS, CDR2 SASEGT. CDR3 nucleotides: TGTGCCAGCAGTGGCGGACTAGACCCTTCCTACAATGAGCAGTTCTTC. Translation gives CASSGGLDPSYNEQFF.

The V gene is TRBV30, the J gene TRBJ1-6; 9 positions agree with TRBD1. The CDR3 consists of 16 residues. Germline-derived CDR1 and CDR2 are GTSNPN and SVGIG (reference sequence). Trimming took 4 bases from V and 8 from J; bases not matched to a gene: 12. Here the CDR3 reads CAWTLDRTGVDSPLHF. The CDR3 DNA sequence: TGTGCCTGGACCCTGGACAGGACAGGGGTTGATTCACCCCTCCACTTT.

CDR3 in amino acids: CASSGSGGQETQYF. For the CDR3, the DNA is TGCGCCAGCAGTGGTAGCGGGGGTCAAGAGACCCAGTACTTC. The rearrangement uses TRBV5-1 and TRBJ2-5; 9 bases agree with TRBD2. V shed 5 bases, J shed 2 bases, and the junction held 4 bases outside the gene matches. Germline values: CDR1 SGHRS, CDR2 YFSETQ. The CDR3 runs 14 residues.

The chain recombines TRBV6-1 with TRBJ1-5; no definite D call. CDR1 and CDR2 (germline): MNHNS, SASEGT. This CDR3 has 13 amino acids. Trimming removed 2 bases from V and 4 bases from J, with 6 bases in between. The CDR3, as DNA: TGTGCCAGCAGTGAACCGACTAATCAGCCCCAGCATTTT. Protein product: CASSEPTNQPQHF.

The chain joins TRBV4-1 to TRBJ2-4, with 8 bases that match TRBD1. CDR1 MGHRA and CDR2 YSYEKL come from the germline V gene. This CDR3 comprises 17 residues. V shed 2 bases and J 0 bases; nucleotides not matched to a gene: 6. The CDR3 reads CASSQIGQGVAKNIQYF. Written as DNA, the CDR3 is TGCGCCAGCAGCCAAATAGGACAGGGTGTAGCCAAAAACATTCAGTACTTC.

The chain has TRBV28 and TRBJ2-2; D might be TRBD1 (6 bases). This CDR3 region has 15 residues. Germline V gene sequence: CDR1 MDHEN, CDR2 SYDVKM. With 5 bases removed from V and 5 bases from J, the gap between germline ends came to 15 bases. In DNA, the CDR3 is TGTGCCAGCAGTCCTCCCAGGGGAGATACCGGGGAGCTGTTTTTT. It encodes CASSPPRGDTGELFF.

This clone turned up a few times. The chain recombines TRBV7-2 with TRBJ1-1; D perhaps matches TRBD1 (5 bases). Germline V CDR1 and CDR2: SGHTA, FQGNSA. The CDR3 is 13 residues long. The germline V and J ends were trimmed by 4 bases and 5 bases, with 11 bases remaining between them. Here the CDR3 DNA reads TGTGCCAGCAGCTCAGGGATGGAGACTGAAGCTTTCTTT. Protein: CASSSGMETEAFF.

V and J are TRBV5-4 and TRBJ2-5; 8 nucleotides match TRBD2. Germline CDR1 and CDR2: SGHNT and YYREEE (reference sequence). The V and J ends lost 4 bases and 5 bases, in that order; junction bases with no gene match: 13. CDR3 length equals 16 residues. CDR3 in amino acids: CASSPGGGGRGETQYF. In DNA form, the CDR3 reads TGTGCCAGCAGCCCCGGTGGCGGGGGGCGCGGTGAGACCCAGTACTTC.

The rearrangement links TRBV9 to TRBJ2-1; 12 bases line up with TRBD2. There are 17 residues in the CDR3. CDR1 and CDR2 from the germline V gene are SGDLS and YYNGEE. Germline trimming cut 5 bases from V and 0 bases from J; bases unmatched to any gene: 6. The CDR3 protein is CASSLAGGRSSYNEQFF. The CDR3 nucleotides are TGTGCCAGCAGTCTAGCGGGGGGGCGAAGCTCCTACAATGAGCAGTTCTTC.